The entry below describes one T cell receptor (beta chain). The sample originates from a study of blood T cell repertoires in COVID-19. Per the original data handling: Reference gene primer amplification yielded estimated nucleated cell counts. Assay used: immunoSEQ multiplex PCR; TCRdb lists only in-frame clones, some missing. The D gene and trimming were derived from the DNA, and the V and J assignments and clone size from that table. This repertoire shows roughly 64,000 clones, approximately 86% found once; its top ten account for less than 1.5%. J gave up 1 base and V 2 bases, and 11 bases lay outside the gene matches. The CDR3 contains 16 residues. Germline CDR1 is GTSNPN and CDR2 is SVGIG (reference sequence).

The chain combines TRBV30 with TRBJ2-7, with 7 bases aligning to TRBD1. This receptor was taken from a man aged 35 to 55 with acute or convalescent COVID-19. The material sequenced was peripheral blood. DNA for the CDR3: TGTGCCTGGAGTTTTAAACCACCGGGACAGTCCTACGAGCAGTACTTC. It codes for CAWSFKPPGQSYEQYF. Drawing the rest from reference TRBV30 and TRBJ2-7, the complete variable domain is SQTIHQWPATLVQPVGSPLSLECTVEGTSNPNLYWYRQAAGRGLQLLFYSVGIGQISSEVPQNLSASRPQDRQFILSSKKLLLSDSGFYLCAWSFKPPGQSYEQYFGPGTRLTVT.